This T cell receptor beta chain is from a study of T cell responses to AZD1222 COVID-19 vaccine. Generated by immunoSEQ multiplex PCR, the TCRdb table keeps only in-frame clones and is missing some. The sample holds 150,000 to 200,000 clones, around 93% seen once. Trimming cost V 8 bases and J 0 bases, with 7 bases left between them. The CDR3 extends over 12 amino acids. CDR1 is ENHRY, CDR2 SYGVKD, per germline. This material consisted of peripheral blood, taken on day 0 of AZD1222 vaccination. The sequence came from an adult in good health. The chain joins TRBV10-3 to TRBJ1-1; no definite D call. In DNA, the CDR3 is TGTGCCATCGCAGGCCTGAACACTGAAGCTTTCTTT. This translates into CAIAGLNTEAFF.